A selection of T cell receptor beta chains follows, all from one sample in a study of Ad26.COV2.S vaccination and SARS-CoV-2 variants. Profiling relied on immunoSEQ multiplex PCR, and the TCRdb table lists in-frame clones only, not all of them. The sample lists about 400,000 clones, around four fifths occurring once. This material consisted of peripheral blood, taken in a trial of Ad26.COV2.S vaccine versus placebo. Receptors were obtained from a person aged 18 to 65 who received the Ad26.COV2.S COVID-19 vaccine or a placebo. Each CDR3 is given with its conserved first and last residue. Fields, in order: CDR3 protein, CDR3 DNA, V gene, J gene, clone size, D gene. D genes are given only for firm matches. Rows give clone size only sometimes, using once, few, many, or a class for an expanded clone.

CDR3 protein: CASCPSVGTQYF; CDR3 DNA: TGCGCCAGCTGCCCATCCGTCGGGACCCAGTACTTC; V gene: TRBV5-1; J gene: TRBJ2-5; clone size: NA; D gene: NA
CDR3 protein: CASSLEGRGGFYGYTF; CDR3 DNA: TGTGCCAGCAGCTTAGAAGGACGTGGGGGGTTCTATGGCTACACCTTC; V gene: TRBV11-3; J gene: TRBJ1-2; clone size: once; D gene: NA
CDR3 protein: CASRPMTGADTEAFF; CDR3 DNA: TGTGCCAGCAGACCCATGACAGGGGCTGACACTGAAGCTTTCTTT; V gene: TRBV7-9; J gene: TRBJ1-1; clone size: few; D gene: TRBD1
CDR3 protein: CASLYREKGETQYF; CDR3 DNA: TGTGCCAGCCTCTACAGGGAGAAAGGAGAGACCCAGTACTTC; V gene: TRBV25-1; J gene: TRBJ2-5; clone size: NA; D gene: NA
CDR3 protein: CASSPSGGSAYEQYF; CDR3 DNA: TGTGCCAGCAGCCCGAGCGGGGGCTCGGCCTACGAGCAGTACTTC; V gene: TRBV28; J gene: TRBJ2-7; clone size: NA; D gene: TRBD2
CDR3 protein: CASSLKVGRAYYGYTF; CDR3 DNA: TGTGCCAGCAGCTTAAAGGTCGGTAGGGCGTACTATGGCTACACCTTC; V gene: TRBV7-9; J gene: TRBJ1-2; clone size: NA; D gene: NA
CDR3 protein: CSVGVTGKNIQYF; CDR3 DNA: TGCAGCGTTGGGGTGACAGGGAAAAACATTCAGTACTTC; V gene: TRBV29-1; J gene: TRBJ2-4; clone size: few; D gene: TRBD1
CDR3 protein: CASSFQTGTGEFYEQYF; CDR3 DNA: TGCGCCAGCAGCTTCCAAACCGGGACAGGGGAATTCTACGAGCAGTACTTC; V gene: TRBV5-1; J gene: TRBJ2-7; clone size: NA; D gene: TRBD1
CDR3 protein: CASSSKLKRNYEQYF; CDR3 DNA: TGTGCCAGCAGTTCAAAACTTAAACGTAACTACGAGCAGTACTTC; V gene: TRBV6-6; J gene: TRBJ2-7; clone size: once; D gene: NA
CDR3 protein: CASSPQGANSPLHF; CDR3 DNA: TGTGCCAGCTCACCGCAGGGGGCCAATTCACCCCTCCACTTT; V gene: TRBV18; J gene: TRBJ1-6; clone size: few; D gene: TRBD1
CDR3 protein: CASSLGSDYEQYF; CDR3 DNA: TGCGCCAGCAGCTTGGGAAGCGACTACGAGCAGTACTTC; V gene: TRBV5-1; J gene: TRBJ2-7; clone size: NA; D gene: NA
CDR3 protein: CARPFWRTNEKLFF; CDR3 DNA: TGTGCCAGACCCTTCTGGAGAACTAATGAAAAACTGTTTTTT; V gene: TRBV11-3; J gene: TRBJ1-4; clone size: few; D gene: NA
CDR3 protein: CASSSRQGNTLEQYF; CDR3 DNA: TGCGCCAGCAGCTCCAGACAGGGGAATACGCTCGAGCAGTACTTC; V gene: TRBV5-1; J gene: TRBJ2-7; clone size: NA; D gene: TRBD1
CDR3 protein: CAIPGSELGTGELFF; CDR3 DNA: TGTGCCATCCCAGGGAGCGAATTGGGCACCGGGGAGCTGTTTTTT; V gene: TRBV6-6; J gene: TRBJ2-2; clone size: NA; D gene: NA
CDR3 protein: CASRRQGSHSPLHF; CDR3 DNA: TGTGCCAGCAGACGACAGGGGAGCCATTCACCCCTCCACTTT; V gene: TRBV6-5; J gene: TRBJ1-6; clone size: NA; D gene: TRBD1
CDR3 protein: CASSPTSGGAEQYF; CDR3 DNA: TGTGCCAGCAGCCCTACTAGCGGGGGGGCCGAGCAGTACTTC; V gene: TRBV14; J gene: TRBJ2-7; clone size: NA; D gene: TRBD2
CDR3 protein: CASSPRTGGSTGELFF; CDR3 DNA: TGTGCCAGCAGCCCCCGTACAGGGGGCAGTACCGGGGAGCTGTTTTTT; V gene: TRBV7-8; J gene: TRBJ2-2; clone size: NA; D gene: TRBD1
CDR3 protein: CASSSTGTSGSNEQFF; CDR3 DNA: TGTGCCAGCAGCTCAACCGGGACTAGCGGGAGTAATGAGCAGTTCTTC; V gene: TRBV11-3; J gene: TRBJ2-1; clone size: NA; D gene: TRBD2
CDR3 protein: CASRMKGGYEQYF; CDR3 DNA: TGTGCCAGCAGGATGAAAGGAGGATACGAGCAGTACTTC; V gene: TRBV2; J gene: TRBJ2-7; clone size: NA; D gene: NA
CDR3 protein: CASRLGGGDISYEQYF; CDR3 DNA: TGTGCCAGCAGATTAGGTGGCGGGGACATCTCCTACGAGCAGTACTTC; V gene: TRBV5-5; J gene: TRBJ2-7; clone size: NA; D gene: NA
CDR3 protein: CASSLSNSPLHF; CDR3 DNA: TGTGCCAGCAGCTTGTCAAATTCACCCCTCCACTTT; V gene: TRBV7-2; J gene: TRBJ1-6; clone size: NA; D gene: NA
CDR3 protein: CASSPDRGPLRYEQYF; CDR3 DNA: TGCGCCAGCAGCCCTGACAGGGGGCCGTTGAGATACGAGCAGTACTTC; V gene: TRBV5-1; J gene: TRBJ2-7; clone size: NA; D gene: TRBD1
CDR3 protein: CASSPAGGTGEKLFF; CDR3 DNA: TGCGCCAGCAGCCCGGCGGGGGGCACTGGTGAAAAACTGTTTTTT; V gene: TRBV5-1; J gene: TRBJ1-4; clone size: NA; D gene: NA
CDR3 protein: CVVRRGGGNTIYF; CDR3 DNA: TGTGTGGTCCGGCGGGGGGGCGGAAACACCATATATTTT; V gene: TRBV6-6; J gene: TRBJ1-3; clone size: few; D gene: NA
CDR3 protein: CASSARTSNSPLHF; CDR3 DNA: TGTGCCAGCAGCGCCCGAACGAGCAATTCACCCCTCCACTTT; V gene: TRBV9; J gene: TRBJ1-6; clone size: NA; D gene: NA
CDR3 protein: CASSPPPASTDTQYF; CDR3 DNA: TGTGCCAGCTCACCACCCCCGGCTAGCACAGATACGCAGTATTTT; V gene: TRBV18; J gene: TRBJ2-3; clone size: NA; D gene: NA
CDR3 protein: CASSSDSTDTQYF; CDR3 DNA: TGCGCCAGCAGCTCTGACAGCACAGATACGCAGTATTTT; V gene: TRBV5-1; J gene: TRBJ2-3; clone size: NA; D gene: NA
CDR3 protein: CASSPGAGTYGEQYF; CDR3 DNA: TGTGCCAGCAGTCCCGGGGCGGGGACCTATGGGGAGCAGTACTTC; V gene: TRBV5-4; J gene: TRBJ2-7; clone size: NA; D gene: NA
CDR3 protein: CASSVAPSYEQYF; CDR3 DNA: TGTGCCAGCAGCGTAGCCCCCTCCTACGAGCAGTACTTC; V gene: TRBV9; J gene: TRBJ2-7; clone size: NA; D gene: NA
CDR3 protein: CASSPQPDRGNYNEQFF; CDR3 DNA: TGTGCCAGCAGCCCCCAGCCCGACAGGGGGAACTACAATGAGCAGTTCTTC; V gene: TRBV3-1/TRBV3-2; J gene: TRBJ2-1; clone size: NA; D gene: TRBD1
CDR3 protein: CASSPWGSGNTIYF; CDR3 DNA: TGCGCCAGCAGCCCTTGGGGCTCTGGAAACACCATATATTTT; V gene: TRBV4-3; J gene: TRBJ1-3; clone size: NA; D gene: NA
CDR3 protein: CATSREGGGRYTGELFF; CDR3 DNA: TGTGCCACCAGCAGAGAGGGCGGGGGCCGCTACACCGGGGAGCTGTTTTTT; V gene: TRBV15; J gene: TRBJ2-2; clone size: NA; D gene: NA